The 4 T cell receptor beta chains listed next were all sequenced from one sample in a study of cytomegalovirus exposure and HLA in healthy donors. The PCR ran on 60 Vbeta and 13 Jbeta primers. Sequenced by immunoSEQ multiplex PCR; TCRdb stores in-frame clones only, minus some. This table has about 170,000 clones, approximately 73% appearing once. Sequencing used PBMCs. The receptors shown here come from a woman aged 18-29 years in good health and CMV-seropositive.

The gene calls are TRBV6-1 and TRBJ1-2; perhaps TRBD1 as D (6 bases). CDR1 is MNHNS, CDR2 SASEGT, per germline. V lost 5 bases and J lost 4, with 11 bases in between. CDR3 length equals 13 residues. The CDR3: CASSQGKGYGYTF. CDR3 sequence (DNA): TGTGCCAGCAGTCAGGGGAAGGGCTATGGCTACACCTTC.

This clone has a single count. This specimen includes other DNA sequences encoding the same CDR3. The V call is TRBV5-1, the J call TRBJ2-5; 9 bases are shared with TRBD2. Germline V CDR1 and CDR2: SGHRS, YFSETQ. Trimming took 1 base from V and 2 from J; bases not matched to a gene: 0. This CDR3 is built from 14 residues. For the CDR3, the DNA is TGCGCCAGCAGCTTGACTAGCGGGCAAGAGACCCAGTACTTC. This codes for CASSLTSGQETQYF.

The rearrangement uses TRBV7-2 and TRBJ2-1; D remains unclear. V dropped 1 base and J dropped 3 bases, with 7 bases sitting between them. The germline V gene has CDR1 SGHTA and CDR2 FQGNSA. The CDR3 totals 14 residues. CDR3 sequence reads: CASSLGENYNEQFF. DNA of the CDR3: TGTGCCAGCAGCTTAGGCGAAAACTACAATGAGCAGTTCTTC.

The chain joins TRBV4-1 to TRBJ2-5; TRBD1 matches at 7 bases. After removal of 4 bases from V and 11 bases from J, the junction contained 16 bases not matched to a gene. The CDR3 sequence is 15 residues long. Germline V CDR1 and CDR2: MGHRA, YSYEKL. The CDR3 DNA is TGCGCCAGCAGCCGGGCGACGGGACAGCTAAGAGAGCAGTACTTC. Encoded protein: CASSRATGQLREQYF.